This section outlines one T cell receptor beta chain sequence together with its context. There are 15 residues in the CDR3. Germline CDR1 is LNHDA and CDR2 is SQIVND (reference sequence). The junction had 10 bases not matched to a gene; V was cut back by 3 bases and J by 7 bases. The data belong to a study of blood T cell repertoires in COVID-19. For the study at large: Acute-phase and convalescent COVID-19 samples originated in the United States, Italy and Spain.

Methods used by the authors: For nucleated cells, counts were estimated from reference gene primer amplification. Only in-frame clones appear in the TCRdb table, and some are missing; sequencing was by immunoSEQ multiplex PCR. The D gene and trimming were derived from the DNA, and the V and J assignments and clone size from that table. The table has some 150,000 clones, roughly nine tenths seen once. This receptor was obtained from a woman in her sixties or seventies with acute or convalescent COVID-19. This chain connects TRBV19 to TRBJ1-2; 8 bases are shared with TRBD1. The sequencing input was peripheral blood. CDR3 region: CASSIHVQGAVGYTF. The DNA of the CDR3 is TGTGCCAGTAGTATTCACGTCCAGGGGGCTGTTGGCTACACCTTC.